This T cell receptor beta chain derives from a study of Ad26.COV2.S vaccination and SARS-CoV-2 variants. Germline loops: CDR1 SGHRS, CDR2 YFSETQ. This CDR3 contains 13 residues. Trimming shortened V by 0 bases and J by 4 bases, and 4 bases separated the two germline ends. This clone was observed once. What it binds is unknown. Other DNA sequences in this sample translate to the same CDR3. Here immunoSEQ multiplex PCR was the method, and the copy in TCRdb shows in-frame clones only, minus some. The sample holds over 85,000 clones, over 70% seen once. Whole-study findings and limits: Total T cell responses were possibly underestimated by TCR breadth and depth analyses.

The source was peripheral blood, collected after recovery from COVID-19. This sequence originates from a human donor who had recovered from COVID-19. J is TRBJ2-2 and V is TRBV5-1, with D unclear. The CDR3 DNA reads TGCGCCAGCAGCTTGGTAGGCACCGGGGAGCTGTTTTTT. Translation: CASSLVGTGELFF.